The 8 T cell receptor beta chains listed next were all sequenced from one sample in a study of blood T cell repertoires in COVID-19. Only in-frame clones appear in the TCRdb table, and some are missing; sequencing was by immunoSEQ multiplex PCR. Of around 140,000 clones listed, over 65% were seen once; the top ten hold less than 7.5%. Sequencing was done on a sample of PBMCs or T cells enriched from blood (not recorded which). These receptors all stem from a woman aged 45-60 years who had recovered from COVID-19.

The CDR3 DNA reads TGTGCCAGCAGTGACGGACTAGCGGGGGGCCCGGGAACCGGGGAGCTGTTTTTT. Its translation: CASSDGLAGGPGTGELFF. The chain joins TRBV6-1 to TRBJ2-2, with 14 bases aligning to TRBD2. CDR3 size: 18 residues. The germline gives CDR1 MNHNS, CDR2 SASEGT. The V segment lost 3 bases and the J segment 5 bases; nucleotides outside the gene matches: 8.

The chain uses TRBV7-2 and TRBJ2-5, with D possibly matching TRBD1 (6 bases). The CDR3 has 13 amino acids. V was clipped by 5 bases and J by 3 bases, with 10 bases between them. Germline CDR1 reads SGHTA; CDR2 reads FQGNSA. The CDR3 nucleotides are TGTGCCAGCAGCCTACGGACAGAAGAGACCCAGTACTTC. As protein: CASSLRTEETQYF.

The chain's CDR3 is CASSPSPGVGENYGYTF. The DNA for the CDR3 is TGTGCCAGCTCACCCTCCCCGGGAGTAGGGGAAAACTATGGCTACACCTTC. The V gene is TRBV18, the J gene TRBJ1-2, with D tentatively TRBD1 (5 bases). Germline V lookup: CDR1 KGHSH, CDR2 LQKENI. V lost 3 bases and J 2 bases, leaving 19 bases between the germline ends. This CDR3 comprises 17 residues. Drawing the rest from reference TRBV18 and TRBJ1-2, the complete variable domain is NAGVMQNPRHLVRRRGQEARLRCSPMKGHSHVYWYRQLPEEGLKFMVYLQKENIIDESGMPKERFSAEFPKEGPSILRIQQVVRGDSAAYFCASSPSPGVGENYGYTFGSGTRLTVV.

The chain uses TRBV3-1 (or the pseudogene TRBV3-2) and TRBJ2-1; D may be TRBD1 (5 bases). The CDR3 is made up of 12 amino acids. CDR1 is LGHDT, CDR2 YNNKEL, per germline (reference sequence). V gave up 5 bases and J gave up 8 bases, with 10 bases separating them. The CDR3 DNA reads TGTGCCAGCAGCTCGTGGGGCGATGAGCAGTTCTTC. This sequence encodes CASSSWGDEQFF.

The V call is TRBV1, the J call TRBJ1-4; TRBD1 is the table's D call and was not checked against the DNA. TRBV1 is a pseudogene locus. This CDR3 has 16 amino acids. In DNA, the CDR3 is TGCACCAGCAGCCAAGATTGGGACAGGGTGGGGGAAAAACTGTTTTTT. Encoded protein: CTSSQDWDRVGEKLFF.

Here the CDR3 reads CSVAATAGANVLTF. DNA of the CDR3: TGCAGCGTGGCCGCCACCGCTGGGGCCAACGTCCTGACTTTC. The chain employs TRBV29-1 and TRBJ2-6; D unresolved. The germline V gene encodes CDR1 SQVTM and CDR2 ANQGSEA. The V gene lost 6 bases and the J gene lost 2 bases, with 11 bases spanning the gap. This CDR3 has 14 residues.

The chain joins TRBV5-1 to TRBJ2-7; weak D call: TRBD1 (6 bases). This CDR3 region has 17 residues. V was trimmed by 4 bases and J by 0 bases, leaving 20 bases between them. Germline V gene data show CDR1 as SGHRS and CDR2 as YFSETQ. The CDR3 protein is CASSQRPDSLFSYEQYV. The CDR3, as DNA: TGCGCCAGCAGCCAACGGCCGGACAGCCTTTTCTCCTACGAGCAGTACGTC.

The chain employs TRBV10-3 and TRBJ1-1; D not certain. The CDR3 loop spans 12 amino acids. From germline, CDR1 is ENHRY and CDR2 SYGVKD. V dropped 9 bases and J dropped 2 bases, with 10 bases sitting between them. CDR3 sequence: CAISRGNTEAFF. The CDR3 bases are TGTGCCATATCAAGAGGTAACACTGAAGCTTTCTTT.